This T cell receptor (beta chain) was sequenced in a study of blood T cell repertoires in COVID-19. Turning to the study itself: Collection of acute and convalescent COVID-19 samples took place in the United States, Italy and Spain. Sources were T cells, B-cell-depleted T cells, or PBMCs; the material itself was cDNA or gDNA.

In the original analysis: Reference gene primers were amplified, and this amplification served to estimate nucleated cell counts. Some clones are missing from TCRdb's copy, which holds only in-frame ones; the method was immunoSEQ multiplex PCR. D and trimming come from the DNA, and the V and J calls and clone size come from that table. Of 250,000 to 350,000 clones listed, 86% are singletons. J lost 0 bases, V lost 5 bases, and 6 bases had no gene match. Germline V gives CDR1 SGHTA, CDR2 FQGNSA. The CDR3 length is 17 residues. The chain recombines TRBV7-2 with TRBJ2-2, with 10 bases aligning to TRBD2. The sequencing sample was made of peripheral blood. The clonotype comes from a woman aged 50 to 65 with acute or convalescent COVID-19. The CDR3 is CASSKGLASTNTGELFF. DNA for the CDR3: TGTGCCAGCAGCAAGGGACTAGCGAGCACGAACACCGGGGAGCTGTTTTTT. The full variable domain, completed using reference TRBV7-2 and TRBJ2-2, is GAGVSQSPSNKVTEKGKDVELRCDPISGHTALYWYRQSLGQGLEFLIYFQGNSAPDKSGLPSDRFSAERTGGSVSTLTIQRTQQEDSAVYLCASSKGLASTNTGELFFGEGSRLTVL.